A single sample gave rise to the 10 T cell receptor beta chains below, sequenced in a study of blood T cell repertoires in COVID-19. Libraries were prepared by immunoSEQ multiplex PCR; TCRdb keeps only in-frame clonotypes and omits some of them. There are around 300,000 clones in the sample; 85% to 90% occur only once, and 1.9% lies in the top ten. Material for sequencing was PBMCs or T cells enriched from blood (not recorded which). The receptors shown here come from a woman aged 55-69 years who had recovered from COVID-19.

The chain recombines TRBV6-6 with TRBJ2-6, with 9 bases that match TRBD1. The CDR3 extends over 15 amino acids. The junction had 10 bases not matched to a gene; V was cut back by 7 bases and J by 9 bases. CDR1 and CDR2 from the germline V gene are MNHNY and SVGAGI (reference sequence). For the CDR3, the DNA is TGTGCCAGCACCAAACCGGGACAGGGAGACAACGTCCTGACTTTC. Its translation is CASTKPGQGDNVLTF.

The chain uses TRBV5-4 and TRBJ2-3; 7 positions agree with TRBD2. This CDR3 is built from 14 residues. CDR1 SGHNT and CDR2 YYREEE come from the germline V gene (reference sequence). V dropped 4 bases and J dropped 1; count of bases not matched to a gene: 3. The DNA for the CDR3 is TGTGCCAGCAGCCAGCGGGACCGCACAGATACGCAGTATTTT. Translated, it gives CASSQRDRTDTQYF.

The chain employs TRBV2 and TRBJ1-1; the D is unclear. Trimming took off 5 bases at V and 0 bases at J, with 10 bases between the two ends. CDR3 size: 14 residues. Germline lookup yields CDR1 SNHLY and CDR2 FYNNEI. CDR3 protein: CASSSSRLNTEAFF. The CDR3 bases are TGTGCCAGCAGTTCCAGTCGCTTGAACACTGAAGCTTTCTTT.

The rearrangement uses TRBV5-1 and TRBJ1-1, with a weak D call TRBD1 (5 bases). Germline V gene data show CDR1 as SGHRS and CDR2 as YFSETQ. The CDR3 has 13 amino acids. V dropped 1 base and J dropped 3 bases, with 7 bases sitting between them. Here the CDR3 reads CASSLWGDTEAFF. CDR3 coding DNA: TGCGCCAGCAGCTTGTGGGGGGACACTGAAGCTTTCTTT. Full variable domain (missing parts from reference TRBV5-1 and TRBJ1-1): KAGVTQTPRYLIKTRGQQVTLSCSPISGHRSVSWYQQTPGQGLQFLFEYFSETQRNKGNFPGRFSGRQFSNSRSEMNVSTLELGDSALYLCASSLWGDTEAFFGQGTRLTVV.

This sequence joins TRBV20-1 and TRBJ2-7; 9 nucleotides agree with TRBD1. The V segment lost 3 bases and the J segment 4 bases; nucleotides outside the gene matches: 1. CDR3 length equals 12 residues. CDR1 is DFQATT, CDR2 SNEGSKA, per germline (reference sequence). The CDR3 bases are TGCAGTGCTAGTGGGACAGGGTACGAGCAGTACTTC. This translates into CSASGTGYEQYF.

V gene TRBV3-1 (or the pseudogene TRBV3-2) combines with J gene TRBJ2-7, with 9 nucleotides matching TRBD1. V lost 4 bases, J lost 3 bases, and 4 bases stayed unmatched. Germline V gives CDR1 LGHDT, CDR2 YNNKEL (reference sequence). CDR3 length: 14 amino acids. The CDR3 sequence: CASSRTGAHYEQYF. CDR3 sequence (DNA): TGTGCCAGCAGCCGGACAGGGGCTCACTACGAGCAGTACTTC.

J is TRBJ2-2 and V is TRBV19, with D possibly TRBD1 on 5 matching bases. There are 12 residues in the CDR3. Germline lookup yields CDR1 LNHDA and CDR2 SQIVND (reference sequence). The V end was cut by 6 bases, the J end by 3 bases, with 5 bases between. DNA for the CDR3: TGTGCCAGTAGAGGGGACACCGGGGAGCTGTTTTTT. Translating it yields CASRGDTGELFF. Looking up the rest from reference TRBV19 and TRBJ2-2 gives the full variable domain: DGGITQSPKYLFRKEGQNVTLSCEQNLNHDAMYWYRQDPGQGLRLIYYSQIVNDFQKGDIAEGYSVSREKKESFPLTVTSAQKNPTAFYLCASRGDTGELFFGEGSRLTVL.

The chain uses TRBV5-1 and TRBJ2-1; 7 bases are a match to TRBD2. CDR1 and CDR2 from the germline V gene are SGHRS and YFSETQ. The CDR3 runs 15 residues. V shed 0 bases and J 4 bases; nucleotides not matched to a gene: 4. The CDR3, as DNA: TGCGCCAGCAGCTTGGGAGGGACTACTTACAATGAGCAGTTCTTC. Residues: CASSLGGTTYNEQFF.

The rearrangement uses TRBV9 and TRBJ2-2; 9 bases fit TRBD2. The CDR3 extends over 17 amino acids. CDR1 SGDLS and CDR2 YYNGEE come from the germline V gene. Trimming took 5 bases from V and 5 from J; bases not matched to a gene: 13. This CDR3 reads CASSPWGSGGYTGELFF. CDR3 DNA sequence: TGTGCCAGCAGTCCCTGGGGTAGCGGGGGATATACCGGGGAGCTGTTTTTT. Combining the CDR3 with reference TRBV9 and TRBJ2-2 gives the whole variable domain DSGVTQTPKHLITATGQRVTLRCSPRSGDLSVYWYQQSLDQGLQFLIQYYNGEERAKGNILERFSAQQFPDLHSELNLSSLELGDSALYFCASSPWGSGGYTGELFFGEGSRLTVL.

The chain carries TRBV19 and TRBJ2-7; TRBD2 matches 8 bases. The CDR3 is 15 residues long. Germline values: CDR1 LNHDA, CDR2 SQIVND (reference sequence). With 1 base clipped from V and 0 bases from J, the junction kept 2 bases outside the gene matches. CDR3 DNA: TGTGCCAGTAGTATAGGAAGCGGGAGCTCCTACGAGCAGTACTTC. As protein: CASSIGSGSSYEQYF.